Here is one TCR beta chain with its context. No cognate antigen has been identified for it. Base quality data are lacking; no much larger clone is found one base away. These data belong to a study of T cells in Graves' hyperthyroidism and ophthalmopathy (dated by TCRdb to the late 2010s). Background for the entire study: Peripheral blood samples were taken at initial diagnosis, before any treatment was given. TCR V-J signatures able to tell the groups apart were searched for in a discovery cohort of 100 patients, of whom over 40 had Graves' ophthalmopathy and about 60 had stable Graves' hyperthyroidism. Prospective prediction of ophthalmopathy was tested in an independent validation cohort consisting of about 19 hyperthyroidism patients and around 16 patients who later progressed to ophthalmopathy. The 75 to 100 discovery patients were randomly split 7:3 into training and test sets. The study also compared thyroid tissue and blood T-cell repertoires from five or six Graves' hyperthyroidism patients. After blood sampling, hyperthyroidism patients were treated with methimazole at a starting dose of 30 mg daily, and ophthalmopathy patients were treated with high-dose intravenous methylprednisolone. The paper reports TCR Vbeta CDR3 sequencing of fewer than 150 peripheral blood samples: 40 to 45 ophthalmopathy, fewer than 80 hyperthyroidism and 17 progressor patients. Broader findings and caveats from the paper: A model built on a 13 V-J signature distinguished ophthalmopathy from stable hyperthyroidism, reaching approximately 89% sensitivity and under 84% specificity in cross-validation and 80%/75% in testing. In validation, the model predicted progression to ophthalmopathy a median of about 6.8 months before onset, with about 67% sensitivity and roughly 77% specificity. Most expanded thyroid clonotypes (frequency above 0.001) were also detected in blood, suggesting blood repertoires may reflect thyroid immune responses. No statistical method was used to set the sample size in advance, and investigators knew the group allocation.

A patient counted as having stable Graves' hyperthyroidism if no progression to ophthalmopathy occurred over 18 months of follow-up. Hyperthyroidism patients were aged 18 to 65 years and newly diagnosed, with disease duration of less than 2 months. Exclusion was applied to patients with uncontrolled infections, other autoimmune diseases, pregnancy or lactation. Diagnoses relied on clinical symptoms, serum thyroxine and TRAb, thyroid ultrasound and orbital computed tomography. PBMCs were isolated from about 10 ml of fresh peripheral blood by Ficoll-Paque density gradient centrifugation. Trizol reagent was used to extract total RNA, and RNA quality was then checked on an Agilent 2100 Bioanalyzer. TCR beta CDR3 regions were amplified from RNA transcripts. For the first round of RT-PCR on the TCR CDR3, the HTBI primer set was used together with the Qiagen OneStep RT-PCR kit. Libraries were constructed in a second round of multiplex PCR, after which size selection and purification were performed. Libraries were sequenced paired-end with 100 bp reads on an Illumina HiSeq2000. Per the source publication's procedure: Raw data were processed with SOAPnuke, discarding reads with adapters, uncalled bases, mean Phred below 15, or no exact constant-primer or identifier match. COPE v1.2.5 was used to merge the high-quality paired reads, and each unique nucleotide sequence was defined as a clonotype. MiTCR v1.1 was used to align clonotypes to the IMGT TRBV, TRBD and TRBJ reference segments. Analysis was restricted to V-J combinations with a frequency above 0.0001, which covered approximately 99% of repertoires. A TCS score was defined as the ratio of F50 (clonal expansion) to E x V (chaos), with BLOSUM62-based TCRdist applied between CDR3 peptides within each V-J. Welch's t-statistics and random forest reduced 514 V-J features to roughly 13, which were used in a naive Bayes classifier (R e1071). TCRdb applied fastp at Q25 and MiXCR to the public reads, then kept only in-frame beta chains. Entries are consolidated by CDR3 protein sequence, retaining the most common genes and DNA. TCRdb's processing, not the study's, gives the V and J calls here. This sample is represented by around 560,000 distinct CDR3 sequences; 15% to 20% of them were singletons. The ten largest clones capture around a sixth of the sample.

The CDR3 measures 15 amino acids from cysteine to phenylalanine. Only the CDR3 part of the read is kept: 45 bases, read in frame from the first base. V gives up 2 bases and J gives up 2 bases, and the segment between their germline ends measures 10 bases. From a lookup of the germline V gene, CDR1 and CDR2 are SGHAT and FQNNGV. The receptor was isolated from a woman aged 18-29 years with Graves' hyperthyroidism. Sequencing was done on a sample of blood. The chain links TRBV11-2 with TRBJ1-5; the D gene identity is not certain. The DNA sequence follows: TGTGCCAGCAGCTTAACCGGGAGTCGCAATCAGCCCCAGCATTTT. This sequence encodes CASSLTGSRNQPQHF.